This entry describes one T cell receptor beta chain. The V end was cut by 5 bases, the J end by 2 bases, with 15 bases between. Germline V lookup: CDR1 SGHAT, CDR2 FQNNGV. The length of the CDR3 is 15 residues. Cohort 3 donors counted as recovered after two negative PCRs, clearance, or resolved symptoms. Data came from immunoSEQ multiplex PCR; TCRdb stores just in-frame clones and leaves some out. The sample carries 450,000 to 500,000 clones, around 90% recorded once. The data belong to a study of blood T cell repertoires in COVID-19. Study background: Whether acute or convalescent, the COVID-19 samples came from the United States, Italy and Spain.

The source material was PBMCs or T cells enriched from blood (not recorded which). The clonotype was recovered from a woman between 18 and 29 years old who had recovered from COVID-19. The V call is TRBV11-2, the J call TRBJ1-1, with D tentatively TRBD1 (5 bases). The CDR3 nucleotides read TGTGCCAGCAGCCCCCGCGGGGCGCGAAACACTGAAGCTTTCTTT. It encodes CASSPRGARNTEAFF.